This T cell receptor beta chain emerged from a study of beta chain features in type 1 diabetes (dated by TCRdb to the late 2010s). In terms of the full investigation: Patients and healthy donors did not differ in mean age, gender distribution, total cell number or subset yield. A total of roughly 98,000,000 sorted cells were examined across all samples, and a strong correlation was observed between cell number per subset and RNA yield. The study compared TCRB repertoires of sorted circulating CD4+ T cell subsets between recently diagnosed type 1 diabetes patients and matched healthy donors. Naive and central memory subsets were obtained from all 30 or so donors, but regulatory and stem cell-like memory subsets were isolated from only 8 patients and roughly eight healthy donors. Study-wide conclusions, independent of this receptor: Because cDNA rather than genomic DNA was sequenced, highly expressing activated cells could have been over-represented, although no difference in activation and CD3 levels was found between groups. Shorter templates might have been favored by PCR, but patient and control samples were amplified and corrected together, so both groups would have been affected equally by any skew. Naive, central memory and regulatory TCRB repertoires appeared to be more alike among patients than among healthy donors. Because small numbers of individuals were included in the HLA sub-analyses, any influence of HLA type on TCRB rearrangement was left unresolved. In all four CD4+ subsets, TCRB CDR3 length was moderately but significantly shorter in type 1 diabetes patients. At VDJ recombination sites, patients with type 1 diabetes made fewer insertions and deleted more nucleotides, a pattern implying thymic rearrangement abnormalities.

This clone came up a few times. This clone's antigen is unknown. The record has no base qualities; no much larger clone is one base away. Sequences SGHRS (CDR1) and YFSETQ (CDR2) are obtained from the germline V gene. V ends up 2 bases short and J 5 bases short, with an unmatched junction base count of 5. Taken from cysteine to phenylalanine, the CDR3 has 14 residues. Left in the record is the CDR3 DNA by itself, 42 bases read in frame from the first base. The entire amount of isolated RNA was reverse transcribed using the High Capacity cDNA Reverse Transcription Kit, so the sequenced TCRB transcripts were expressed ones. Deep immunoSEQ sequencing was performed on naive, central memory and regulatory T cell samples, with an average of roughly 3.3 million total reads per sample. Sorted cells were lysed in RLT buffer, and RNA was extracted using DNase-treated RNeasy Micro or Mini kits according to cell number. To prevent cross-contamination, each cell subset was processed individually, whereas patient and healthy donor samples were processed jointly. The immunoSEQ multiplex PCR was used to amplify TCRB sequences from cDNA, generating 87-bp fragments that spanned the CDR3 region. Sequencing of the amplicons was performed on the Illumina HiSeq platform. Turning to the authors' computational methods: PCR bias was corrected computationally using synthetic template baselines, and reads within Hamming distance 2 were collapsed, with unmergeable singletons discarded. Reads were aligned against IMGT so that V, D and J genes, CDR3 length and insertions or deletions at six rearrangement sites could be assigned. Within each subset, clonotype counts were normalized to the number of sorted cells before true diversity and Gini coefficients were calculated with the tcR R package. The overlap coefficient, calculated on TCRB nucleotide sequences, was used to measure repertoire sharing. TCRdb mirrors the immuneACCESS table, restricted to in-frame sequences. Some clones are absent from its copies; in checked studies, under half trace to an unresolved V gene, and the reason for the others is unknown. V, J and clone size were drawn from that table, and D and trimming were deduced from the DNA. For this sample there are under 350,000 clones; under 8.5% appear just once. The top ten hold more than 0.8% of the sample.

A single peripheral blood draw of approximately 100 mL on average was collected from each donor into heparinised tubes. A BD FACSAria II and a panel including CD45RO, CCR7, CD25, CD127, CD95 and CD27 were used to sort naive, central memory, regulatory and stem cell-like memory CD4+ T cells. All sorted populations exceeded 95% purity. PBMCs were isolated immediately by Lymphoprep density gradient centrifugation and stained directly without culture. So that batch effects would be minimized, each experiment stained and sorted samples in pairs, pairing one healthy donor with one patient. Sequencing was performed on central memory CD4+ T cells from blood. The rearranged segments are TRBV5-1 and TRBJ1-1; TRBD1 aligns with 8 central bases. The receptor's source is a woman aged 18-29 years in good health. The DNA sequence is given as TGCGCCAGCAGCTTCTGGACAGGGAGAACTGAAGCTTTCTTT. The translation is CASSFWTGRTEAFF.